Shown below are 17 T cell receptor beta chains from a single sample sequenced in a study of identical twins. One entry per CDR3 protein, called by TCRdb with MiXCR from the 5' RACE reads. The sample carries 500,000 or so distinct CDR3 sequences, about 13% recorded once. The sample was also reused in another study, on yellow fever vaccine responses in identical twins.

The sample consisted of CD4+ T cells sorted from blood. All receptors derive from a young woman in good health.

This clonotype occurred a few times. This CDR3 reads CSALPGAQSTDTQYF. Here the CDR3 DNA reads TGCAGTGCGCTCCCAGGAGCACAGAGCACAGATACGCAGTATTTT. The genes are TRBV20-1 and TRBJ2-3; D is ambiguous. CDR3 size: 15 residues. Per germline, CDR1 DFQATT and CDR2 SNEGSKA (reference sequence). The V end was cut by 6 bases, the J end by 0 bases, with 16 bases between.

The genes are TRBV6-1 and TRBJ1-1; 10 nucleotides agree with TRBD1. CDR3 length: 16 amino acids. V shed 6 bases, J shed 4 bases, and the junction held 11 bases outside the gene matches. Germline CDR1 and CDR2: MNHNS and SASEGT. The CDR3 spells CASSPPGQGISTEAFF. Here the CDR3 DNA reads TGTGCCAGCAGCCCCCCGGGACAGGGGATAAGCACTGAAGCTTTCTTT.

This clonotype has at least ten counts. V and J are TRBV5-1 and TRBJ2-3, with D tentatively TRBD1 (5 bases). Germline V gene data show CDR1 as SGHRS and CDR2 as YFSETQ. The ends were cut back, 1 base at V and 7 bases at J, with 10 bases in the middle. There are 13 residues in the CDR3. The CDR3 DNA reads TGCGCCAGCAGCTTGCGACAGTCCAATACGCAGTATTTT. Translation: CASSLRQSNTQYF.

This clonotype was recorded at least ten times. An end of the junction does not agree with germline; a read error may underlie this. This chain connects TRBV5-5 to TRBJ2-7; D may be TRBD1 or TRBD2 (6 bases each). This CDR3 contains 13 residues. Germline loops: CDR1 SGHKS, CDR2 YYEKEE (reference sequence). CDR3 coding DNA: TGTGCCAGCAGCTCCTTGTCGGCGGGACAATGGCACTTC. Its protein is CASSSLSAGQWHF. The full variable domain, in which reference TRBV5-5 and TRBJ2-7 provide the parts outside the CDR3, is DAGVTQSPTHLIKTRGQQVTLRCSPISGHKSVSWYQQVLGQGPQFIFQYYEKEERGRGNFPDRFSARQFPNYSSELNVNALLLGDSALYLCASSSLSAGQWHFGPGTRLTVT.

Ten or more counts support this clonotype. This chain connects TRBV6-2 or TRBV6-3 to TRBJ2-7; D is ambiguous. The CDR3 loop spans 12 amino acids. Trimming took off 0 bases at V and 9 bases at J, with 9 bases between the two ends. Germline CDR1 and CDR2: MNHEY and SVGEGT. The CDR3 sequence: CASSYSTGVQYF. The CDR3 DNA sequence: TGTGCCAGCAGTTACTCCACTGGGGTGCAGTACTTC.

In this sample, this clonotype turned up once. This sequence joins TRBV7-9 and TRBJ2-7, with TRBD1 identical over 10 bases. This CDR3 is built from 15 residues. The V gene's germline CDR1 is SEHNR and CDR2 FQNEAQ (reference sequence). The trim removed 4 bases at V and 5 bases at J, leaving 8 bases unmatched. The CDR3 spells CASSSTTGTGDEQYF. In nucleotides, the CDR3 is TGTGCCAGCAGCTCAACGACCGGGACAGGGGACGAGCAGTACTTC.

The chain's CDR3 is CASSFRSGGGEQYF. DNA for the CDR3: TGTGCCAGCAGCTTTCGATCAGGGGGCGGCGAGCAGTACTTC. The chain has TRBV7-9 and TRBJ2-7; TRBD1 matches at 8 bases. Trimming at V came to 3 bases and at J to 6 bases, leaving 7 bases not matched to a gene. This CDR3 spans 14 amino acids. Per germline, CDR1 SEHNR and CDR2 FQNEAQ (reference sequence).

This clonotype was found a few times. The V gene is TRBV4-1, the J gene TRBJ2-2, with 9 bases aligning to TRBD2. The ends lost 1 base at V and 2 bases at J; junction bases unmatched: 20. Germline values: CDR1 MGHRA, CDR2 YSYEKL. CDR3 length equals 22 residues. CDR3 nucleotide sequence: TGCGCCAGCAGCCAAGCGATCGACCTACGGCAGCGGGGGGAGACAAACACCGGGGAGCTGTTTTTT. Amino acid sequence: CASSQAIDLRQRGETNTGELFF.

In its sample, this clonotype was seen a few times. The chain joins TRBV12-3 or TRBV12-4 to TRBJ2-5; the D call may be TRBD1 or TRBD2 (5 bases each). The CDR3 covers 14 residues. V gave up 5 bases and J gave up 3 bases, with 13 bases separating them. CDR3 coding DNA: TGTGCCAGCAGTCCCTCGGGGCTAGAAGAGACCCAGTACTTC. Translation: CASSPSGLEETQYF.

At least ten counts were recorded for this clonotype. This chain links TRBV12-3 or TRBV12-4 with TRBJ1-6, with TRBD1 matching over 7 bases. CDR3 length equals 13 residues. The V gene end was trimmed by 3 bases and the J gene end by 8 bases; junction bases not matched to a gene: 1. CDR3 protein: CASSFTGDSPLHF. CDR3 DNA sequence: TGTGCCAGCAGTTTTACAGGGGATTCACCCCTCCACTTT.

This clonotype was found a few times. The J gene is TRBJ2-7, the V gene TRBV19; D is possibly TRBD2 (6 bases). Trimming pared 1 base from V and 3 bases from J, leaving 10 bases between. Germline assignment: CDR1 LNHDA and CDR2 SQIVND (reference sequence). CDR3 length: 14 residues. The CDR3 loop is CASSIAGESYEQYF. In nucleotides, the CDR3 is TGTGCCAGTAGTATAGCGGGAGAGAGCTACGAGCAGTACTTC.

The rearrangement links TRBV5-5 to TRBJ1-1; 8 bases are a match to TRBD1. Germline CDR1 and CDR2: SGHKS and YYEKEE (reference sequence). The ends lost 3 bases at V and 4 bases at J; junction bases unmatched: 5. This CDR3 comprises 14 residues. CDR3 sequence (DNA): TGTGCCAGCAGCTCCAGGGGGCGAAGCACTGAAGCTTTCTTT. Amino acid sequence: CASSSRGRSTEAFF.

The chain recombines TRBV20-1 with TRBJ1-1; D is uncertain. Between the trimmed V and J ends, which lost 6 bases and 2 bases, there was a span of 16 bases. Germline CDR1 is DFQATT and CDR2 is SNEGSKA (reference sequence). The length of the CDR3 is 14 residues. CDR3 residues: CSASIGSDNTEAFF. The CDR3 nucleotides are TGCAGTGCATCGATCGGGTCTGATAACACTGAAGCTTTCTTT.

The chain links TRBV7-2 to TRBJ2-3; 9 nucleotides align to TRBD2. V gave up 3 bases and J gave up 0 bases; unmatched junction bases: 4. The CDR3 covers 16 residues. The germline CDR1 and CDR2 sequences are SGHTA and FQGNSA. In DNA form, the CDR3 reads TGTGCCAGCAGCTTGCTAGCGGGGACTAGCACAGATACGCAGTATTTT. Its translation is CASSLLAGTSTDTQYF.

This clonotype has only a few counts. Relative to the germline gene, one junction end is altered; a read error may explain this. This chain uses TRBV28 with TRBJ2-3; TRBD2 is a possible D gene (6 bases). This CDR3 comprises 12 residues. Germline V gene lookup returns CDR1 MDHEN and CDR2 SYDVKM. This CDR3 is CASSSGLAYPSF. In DNA, the CDR3 is TGTGCCAGCAGTTCGGGACTCGCTTACCCCTCTTTT.

This clonotype was observed many times. The chain recombines TRBV3-1 with TRBJ2-2, with 11 bases identical to TRBD2. V gave up 7 bases and J gave up 4 bases; unmatched junction bases: 2. The CDR3 spans 14 residues. The V gene's germline CDR1 is LGHDT and CDR2 YNNKEL (reference sequence). CDR3 amino acids: CASTGLAGTGELFF. CDR3 bases: TGTGCCAGCACCGGACTAGCGGGCACCGGGGAGCTGTTTTTT.

At least ten counts were recorded for this clonotype. The rearrangement links TRBV20-1 to TRBJ1-3; 7 bases fit TRBD1. The CDR3 runs to 16 residues. Germline CDR1 is DFQATT and CDR2 is SNEGSKA (reference sequence). The junction had 8 bases not matched to a gene; V was cut back by 3 bases and J by 0 bases. The chain's CDR3 is CSASRRQGISGNTIYF. The CDR3 DNA reads TGCAGTGCTAGTAGGCGACAGGGAATCTCTGGAAACACCATATATTTT.